This T cell receptor (beta chain) stems from a study of a mutant IDH1 vaccine in newly diagnosed glioma. Overall study context: Scheduled for weeks 1, 3, 5, 7, 11, 15, 19 and 23, eight vaccinations were given to patients.

This CDR3 comprises 14 residues. From germline, CDR1 is MNHEY and CDR2 SMNVEV (reference sequence). The J segment lost 3 bases and the V segment lost 3 bases, leaving 1 base of the junction unmatched. Points on this clone: The antigen is not known.

Sequencing used immunoSEQ multiplex PCR; TCRdb keeps in-frame clones, though not all of them. The table includes 110,000 or so clones, 75% to 90% detected once. Specified time point: week 11, during vaccination. Each dose delivered 300 ug of mutant IDH1 20-mer peptide subcutaneously with imiquimod. The chain carries TRBV27 and TRBJ1-5; 8 bases map to TRBD1. The sequence came from a woman aged 45 to 65 with glioma. Sample: PBMCs, taken from a glioma patient whose treatment included an IDH1 peptide vaccine. CDR3 coding DNA: TGTGCCAGCAGTTTGACAGGGGTCAATCAGCCCCAGCATTTT. Amino acid sequence: CASSLTGVNQPQHF.